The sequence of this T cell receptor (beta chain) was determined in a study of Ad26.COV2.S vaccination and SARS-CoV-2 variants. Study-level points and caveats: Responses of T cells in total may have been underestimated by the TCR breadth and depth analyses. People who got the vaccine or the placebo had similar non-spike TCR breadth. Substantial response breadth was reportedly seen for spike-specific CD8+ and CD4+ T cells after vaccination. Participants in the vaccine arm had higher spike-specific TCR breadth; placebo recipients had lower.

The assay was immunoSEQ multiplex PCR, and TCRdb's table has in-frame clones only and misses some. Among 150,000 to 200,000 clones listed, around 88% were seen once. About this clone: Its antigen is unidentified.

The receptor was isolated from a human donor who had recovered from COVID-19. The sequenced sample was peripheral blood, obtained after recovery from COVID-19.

DNA of the CDR3: TGTGCCAGCAGCTTCGGGACATACTATGGCTACACCTTC. This translates into CASSFGTYYGYTF. The chain links TRBV7-9 to TRBJ1-2, with a tentative D call TRBD1 (6 bases). Germline V lookup: CDR1 SEHNR, CDR2 FQNEAQ (reference sequence). V gave up 3 bases and J gave up 3 bases, with 8 bases separating them. The CDR3 runs 13 residues.